This TCR beta chain was found in a study of T-cell reconstitution after alpha-beta-depleted transplantation in children. V was clipped by 6 bases and J by 7 bases; unmatched bases: 15. Germline V gene data show CDR1 as DFQATT and CDR2 as SNEGSKA (reference sequence). The CDR3 runs to 17 residues. During its preparation, the TCRbeta library received unique molecular identifiers. TCRdb fed the PCR reads into MiXCR, producing one record per CDR3 protein. This table holds some 400,000 distinct CDR3 sequences, over 20% found once. The chain links TRBV20-1 to TRBJ1-6; 10 positions match TRBD1. The sequenced sample was PBMCs from the stem cell graft donor, obtained from the stem cell graft. The origin of this receptor is a human donor who donated a stem cell graft to a child with acute myeloid leukemia. The CDR3 reads CSAEDTGTGDGNSPLHF. The CDR3 nucleotides read TGCAGTGCGGAAGATACCGGGACAGGGGATGGCAATTCACCCCTCCACTTT.